This T cell receptor beta chain derives from a study of brain T cells in children with intractable seizures. Study conclusions and caveats: Clones missing pre-surgery may reflect undersampling of that blood sample.

As concerns this clone: The antigen remains undetermined.

This CDR3 region has 13 residues. Trimming left V 1 base short and J 6 bases short, with 9 bases between. Some clones are missing from TCRdb's copy, which holds only in-frame ones; the method was immunoSEQ multiplex PCR. Among a few hundred thousand clones, over 90% were seen once, and the ten largest hold around 5%. Described time point: blood from clinic visit 5 months post-surgery; TSC patient then seizure free. Surgery cases with the highest brain T cell transcript signatures were chosen for sequencing. The material was peripheral blood, obtained about 5 months after surgery. The sequence derives from a boy under two years old with tuberous sclerosis and intractable seizures. V gene TRBV12-3 or TRBV12-4 combines with J gene TRBJ1-2, with unresolved D. As DNA, the CDR3 is TGTGCCAGCAGTTTAGGGACGGTCGATGGCTACACCTTC. This codes for CASSLGTVDGYTF.